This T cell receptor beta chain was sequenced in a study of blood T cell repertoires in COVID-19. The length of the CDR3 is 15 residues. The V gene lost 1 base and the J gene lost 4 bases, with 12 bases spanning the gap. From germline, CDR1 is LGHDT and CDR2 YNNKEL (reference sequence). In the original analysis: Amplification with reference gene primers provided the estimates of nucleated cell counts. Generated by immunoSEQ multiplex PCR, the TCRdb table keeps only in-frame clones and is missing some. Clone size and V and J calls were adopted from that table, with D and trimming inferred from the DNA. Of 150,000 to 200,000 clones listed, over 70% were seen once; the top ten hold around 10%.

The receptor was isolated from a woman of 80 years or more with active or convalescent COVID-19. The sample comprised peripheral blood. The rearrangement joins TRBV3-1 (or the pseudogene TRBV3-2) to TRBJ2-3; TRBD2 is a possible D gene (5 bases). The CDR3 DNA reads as TGTGCCAGCAGCCAAGGGACTGTTAGGGCAGATACGCAGTATTTT. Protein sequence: CASSQGTVRADTQYF.